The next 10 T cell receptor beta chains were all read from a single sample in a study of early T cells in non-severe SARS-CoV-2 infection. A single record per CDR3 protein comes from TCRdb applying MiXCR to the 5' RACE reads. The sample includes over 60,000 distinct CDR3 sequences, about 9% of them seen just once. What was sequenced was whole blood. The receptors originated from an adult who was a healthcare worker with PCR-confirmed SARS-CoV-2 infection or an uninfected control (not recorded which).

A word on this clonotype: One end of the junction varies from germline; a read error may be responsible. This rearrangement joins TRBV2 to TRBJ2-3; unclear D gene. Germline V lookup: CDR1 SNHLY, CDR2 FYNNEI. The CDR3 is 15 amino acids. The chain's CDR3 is CVSSLDGTSTDTQYF. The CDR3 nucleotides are TGTGTCAGCAGTTTGGACGGTACTAGCACAGATACGCAGTATTTT. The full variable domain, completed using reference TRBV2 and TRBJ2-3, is EPEVTQTPSHQVTQMGQEVILRCVPISNHLYFYWYRQILGQKVEFLVSFYNNEISEKSEIFDDQFSVERPDGSNFTLKIRSTKLEDSAMYFCVSSLDGTSTDTQYFGPGTRLTVL.

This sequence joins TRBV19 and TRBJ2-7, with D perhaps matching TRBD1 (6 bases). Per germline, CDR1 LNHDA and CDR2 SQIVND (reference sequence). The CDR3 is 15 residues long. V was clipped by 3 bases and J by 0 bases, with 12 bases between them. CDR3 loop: CASSMDSSFSYEQYF. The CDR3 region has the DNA TGTGCCAGTAGTATGGACAGCTCTTTCTCCTACGAGCAGTACTTC.

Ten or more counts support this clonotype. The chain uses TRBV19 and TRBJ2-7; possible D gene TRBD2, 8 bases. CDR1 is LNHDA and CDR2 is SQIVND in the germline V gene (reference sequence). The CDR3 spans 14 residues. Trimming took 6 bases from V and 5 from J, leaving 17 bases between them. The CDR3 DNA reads TGTGCCAGTAGCCCACGGGAGGGGGCAAACGAGCAGTACTTC. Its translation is CASSPREGANEQYF.

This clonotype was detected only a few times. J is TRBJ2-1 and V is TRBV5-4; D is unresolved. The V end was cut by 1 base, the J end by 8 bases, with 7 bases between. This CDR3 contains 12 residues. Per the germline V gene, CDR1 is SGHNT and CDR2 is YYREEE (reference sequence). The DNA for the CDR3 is TGTGCCAGCAGCTTGCCCCTCGATGAGCAGTTCTTC. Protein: CASSLPLDEQFF. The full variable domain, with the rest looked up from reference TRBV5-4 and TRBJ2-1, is ETGVTQSPTHLIKTRGQQVTLRCSSQSGHNTVSWYQQALGQGPQFIFQYYREEENGRGNFPPRFSGLQFPNYSSELNVNALELDDSALYLCASSLPLDEQFFGPGTRLTVL.

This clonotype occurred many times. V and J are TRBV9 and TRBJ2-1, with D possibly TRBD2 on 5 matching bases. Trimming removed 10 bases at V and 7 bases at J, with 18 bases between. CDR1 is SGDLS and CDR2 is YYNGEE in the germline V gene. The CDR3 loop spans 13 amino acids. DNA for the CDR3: TGTGCCTCAGAGGGCCAAGGTGAGAATGAGCAGTTCTTC. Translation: CASEGQGENEQFF.

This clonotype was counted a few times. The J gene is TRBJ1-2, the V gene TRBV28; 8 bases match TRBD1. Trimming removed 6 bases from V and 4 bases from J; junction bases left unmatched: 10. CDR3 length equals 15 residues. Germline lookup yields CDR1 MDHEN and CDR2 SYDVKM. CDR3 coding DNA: TGTGCCAGCAGCCGAGACAGGGGTGAGGGCTATGGCTACACCTTC. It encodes CASSRDRGEGYGYTF.

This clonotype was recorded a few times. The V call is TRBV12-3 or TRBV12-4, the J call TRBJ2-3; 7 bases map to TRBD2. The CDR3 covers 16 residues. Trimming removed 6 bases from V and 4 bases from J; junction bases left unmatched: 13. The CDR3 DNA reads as TGTGCCAGCAGGGGGCAACCTCTAGCGGTTTCAGATACGCAGTATTTT. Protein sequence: CASRGQPLAVSDTQYF.

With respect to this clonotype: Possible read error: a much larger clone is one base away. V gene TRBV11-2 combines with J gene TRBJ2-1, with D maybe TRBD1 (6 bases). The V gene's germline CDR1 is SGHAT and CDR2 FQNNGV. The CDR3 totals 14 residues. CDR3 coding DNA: TGTGCCGGCAGCTTAGGGGGACCCTACAATGAGCAGTTCTTC. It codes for CAGSLGGPYNEQFF. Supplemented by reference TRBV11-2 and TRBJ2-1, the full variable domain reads EAGVAQSPRYKIIEKRQSVAFWCNPISGHATLYWYQQILGQGPKLLIQFQNNGVVDDSQLPKDRFSAERLKGVDSTLKIQPAKLEDSAVYLCAGSLGGPYNEQFFGPGTRLTVL.

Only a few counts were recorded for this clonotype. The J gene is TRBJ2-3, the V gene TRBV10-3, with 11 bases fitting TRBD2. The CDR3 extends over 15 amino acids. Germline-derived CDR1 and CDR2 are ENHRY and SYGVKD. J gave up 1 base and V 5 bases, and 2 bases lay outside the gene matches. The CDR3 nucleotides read TGTGCCATCAGTAAGGGACTAGCGGGCACAGATACGCAGTATTTT. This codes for CAISKGLAGTDTQYF.

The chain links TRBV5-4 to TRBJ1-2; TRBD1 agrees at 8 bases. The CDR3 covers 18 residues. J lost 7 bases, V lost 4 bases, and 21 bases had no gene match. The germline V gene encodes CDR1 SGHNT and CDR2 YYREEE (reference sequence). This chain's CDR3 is CASSPLRARGLIGSGYTF. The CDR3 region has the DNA TGTGCCAGCAGCCCCTTACGGGCCAGGGGGCTAATCGGCAGTGGCTACACCTTC.